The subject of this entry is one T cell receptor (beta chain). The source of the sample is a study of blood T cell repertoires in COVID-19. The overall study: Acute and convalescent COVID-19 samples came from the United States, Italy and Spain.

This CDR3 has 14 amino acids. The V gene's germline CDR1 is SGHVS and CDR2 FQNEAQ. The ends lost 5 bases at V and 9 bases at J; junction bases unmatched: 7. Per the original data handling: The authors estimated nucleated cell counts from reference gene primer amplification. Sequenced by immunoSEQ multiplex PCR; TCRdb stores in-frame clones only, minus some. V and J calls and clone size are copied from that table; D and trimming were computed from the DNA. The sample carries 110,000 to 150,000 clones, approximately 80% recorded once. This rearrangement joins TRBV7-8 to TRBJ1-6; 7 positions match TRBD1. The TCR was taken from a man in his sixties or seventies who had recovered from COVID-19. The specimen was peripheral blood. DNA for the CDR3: TGTGCCAGCAGCCCTCCGGGACAGACTTCACCCCTCCACTTT. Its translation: CASSPPGQTSPLHF.